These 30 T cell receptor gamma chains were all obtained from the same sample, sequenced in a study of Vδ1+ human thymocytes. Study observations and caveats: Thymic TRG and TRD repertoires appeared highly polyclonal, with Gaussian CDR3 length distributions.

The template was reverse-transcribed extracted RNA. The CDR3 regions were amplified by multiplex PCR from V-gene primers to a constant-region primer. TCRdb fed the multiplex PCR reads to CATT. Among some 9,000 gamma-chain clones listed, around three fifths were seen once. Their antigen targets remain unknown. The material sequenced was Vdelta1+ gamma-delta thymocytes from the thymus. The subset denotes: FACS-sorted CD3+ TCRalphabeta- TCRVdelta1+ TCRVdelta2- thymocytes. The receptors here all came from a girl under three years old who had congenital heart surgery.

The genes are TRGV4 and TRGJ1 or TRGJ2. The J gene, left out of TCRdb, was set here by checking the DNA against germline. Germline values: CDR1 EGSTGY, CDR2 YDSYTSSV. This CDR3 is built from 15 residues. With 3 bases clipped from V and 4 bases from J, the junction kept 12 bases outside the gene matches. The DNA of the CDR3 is TGTGCCACCTGGGATATCCGCCCCCACTATTATAAGAAACTCTTT. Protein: CATWDIRPHYYKKLF.

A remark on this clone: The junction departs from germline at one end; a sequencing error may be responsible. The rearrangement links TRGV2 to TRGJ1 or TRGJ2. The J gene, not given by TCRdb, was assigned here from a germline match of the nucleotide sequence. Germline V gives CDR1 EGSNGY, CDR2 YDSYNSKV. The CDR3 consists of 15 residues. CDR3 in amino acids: CATRDGTSNYYKKLF. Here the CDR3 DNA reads TGTGCCACCAGGGACGGGACCTCGAATTATTATAAGAAACTCTTT.

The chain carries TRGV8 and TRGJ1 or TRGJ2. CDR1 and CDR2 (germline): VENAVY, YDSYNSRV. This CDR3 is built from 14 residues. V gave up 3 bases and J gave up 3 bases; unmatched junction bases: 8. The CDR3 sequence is CATWDPSPYYKKLF. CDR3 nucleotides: TGTGCCACCTGGGATCCTTCCCCTTATTATAAGAAACTCTTT.

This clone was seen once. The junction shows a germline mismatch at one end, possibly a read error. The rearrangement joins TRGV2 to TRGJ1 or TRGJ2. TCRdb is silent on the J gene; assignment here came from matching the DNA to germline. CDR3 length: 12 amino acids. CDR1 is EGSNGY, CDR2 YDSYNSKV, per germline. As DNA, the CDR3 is TGTGCCACCCGGGACGGGCGGCATAAGAAACTCTTT. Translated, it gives CATRDGRHKKLF.

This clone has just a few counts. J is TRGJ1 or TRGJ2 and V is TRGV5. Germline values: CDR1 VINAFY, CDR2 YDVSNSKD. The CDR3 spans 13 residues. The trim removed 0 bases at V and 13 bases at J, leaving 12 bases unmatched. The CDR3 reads CATWDRLAFYKLF. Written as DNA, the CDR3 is TGTGCCACCTGGGACAGGTTAGCCTTTTACAAACTCTTT.

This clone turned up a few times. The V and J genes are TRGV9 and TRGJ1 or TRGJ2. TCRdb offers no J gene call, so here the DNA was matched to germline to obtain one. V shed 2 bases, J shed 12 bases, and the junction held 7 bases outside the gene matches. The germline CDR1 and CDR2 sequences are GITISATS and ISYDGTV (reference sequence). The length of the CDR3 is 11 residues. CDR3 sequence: CALWEAGGKLF. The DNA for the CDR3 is TGTGCCTTGTGGGAGGCGGGAGGGAAACTCTTT.

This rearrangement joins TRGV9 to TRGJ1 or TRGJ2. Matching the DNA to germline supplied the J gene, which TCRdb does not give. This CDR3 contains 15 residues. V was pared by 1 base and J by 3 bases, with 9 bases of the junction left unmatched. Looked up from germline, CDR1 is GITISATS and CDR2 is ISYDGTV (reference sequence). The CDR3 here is CALWEVLDFYYKKLF. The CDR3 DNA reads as TGTGCCTTGTGGGAGGTACTAGACTTTTATTATAAGAAACTCTTT.

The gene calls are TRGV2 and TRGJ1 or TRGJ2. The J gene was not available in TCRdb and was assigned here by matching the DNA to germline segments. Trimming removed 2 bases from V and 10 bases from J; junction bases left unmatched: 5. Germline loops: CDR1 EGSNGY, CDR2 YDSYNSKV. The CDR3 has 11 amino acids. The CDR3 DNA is TGTGCCACCTGGGACGCGACAAAGAAACTCTTT. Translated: CATWDATKKLF.

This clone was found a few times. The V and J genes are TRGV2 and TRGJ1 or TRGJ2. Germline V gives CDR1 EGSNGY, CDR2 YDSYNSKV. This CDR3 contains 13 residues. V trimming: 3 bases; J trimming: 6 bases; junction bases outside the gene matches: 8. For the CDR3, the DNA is TGTGCCACCTGGGACTCTGGGGGTTATAAGAAACTCTTT. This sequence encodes CATWDSGGYKKLF.

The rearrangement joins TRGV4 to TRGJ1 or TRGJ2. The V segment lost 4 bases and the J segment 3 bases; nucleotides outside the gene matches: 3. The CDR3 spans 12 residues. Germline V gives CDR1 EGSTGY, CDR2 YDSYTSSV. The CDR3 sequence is CATWDLYYKKLF. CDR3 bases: TGTGCCACCTGGGACCTTTATTATAAGAAACTCTTT.

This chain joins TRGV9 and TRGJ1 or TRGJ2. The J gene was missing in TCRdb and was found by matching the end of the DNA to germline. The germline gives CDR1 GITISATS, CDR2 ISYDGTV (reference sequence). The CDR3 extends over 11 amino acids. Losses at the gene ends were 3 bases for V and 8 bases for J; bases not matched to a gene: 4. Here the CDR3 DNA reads TGTGCCTTGTGGGAGCTTGATAAGAAACTCTTT. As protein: CALWELDKKLF.

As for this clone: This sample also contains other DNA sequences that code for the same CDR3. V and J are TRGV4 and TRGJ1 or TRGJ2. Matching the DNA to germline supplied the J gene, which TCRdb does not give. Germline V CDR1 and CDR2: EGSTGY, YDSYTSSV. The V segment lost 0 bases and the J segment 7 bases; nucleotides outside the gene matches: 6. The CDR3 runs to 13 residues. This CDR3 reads CATWDGLGYKKLF. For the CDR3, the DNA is TGTGCCACCTGGGATGGGCTAGGATATAAGAAACTCTTT.

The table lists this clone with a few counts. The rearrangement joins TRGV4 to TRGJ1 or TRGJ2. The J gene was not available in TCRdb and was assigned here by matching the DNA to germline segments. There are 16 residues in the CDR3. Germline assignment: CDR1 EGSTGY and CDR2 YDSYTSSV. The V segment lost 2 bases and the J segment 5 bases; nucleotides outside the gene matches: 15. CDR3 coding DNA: TGTGCCACCTGGGATGACCCCCTTGGTGTTGATTATAAGAAACTCTTT. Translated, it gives CATWDDPLGVDYKKLF.

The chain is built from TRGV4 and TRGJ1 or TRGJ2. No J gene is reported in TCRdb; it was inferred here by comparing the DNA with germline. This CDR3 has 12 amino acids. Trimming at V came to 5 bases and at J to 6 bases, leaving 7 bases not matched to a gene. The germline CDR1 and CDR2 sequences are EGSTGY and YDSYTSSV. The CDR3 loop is CATWGRVYKKLF. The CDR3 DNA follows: TGTGCCACCTGGGGGCGTGTTTATAAGAAACTCTTT.

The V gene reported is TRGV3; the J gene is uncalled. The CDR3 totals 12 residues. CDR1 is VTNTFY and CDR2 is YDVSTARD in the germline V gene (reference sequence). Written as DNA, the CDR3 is TGTGCCACCTGGGACAGGCCTCGACTAAAACTCTTT. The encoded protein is CATWDRPRLKLF.

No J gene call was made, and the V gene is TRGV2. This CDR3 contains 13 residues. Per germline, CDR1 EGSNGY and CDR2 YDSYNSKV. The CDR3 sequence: CATWDGDLPVGLF. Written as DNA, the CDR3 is TGTGCCACCTGGGACGGGGATCTACCAGTCGGACTCTTT.

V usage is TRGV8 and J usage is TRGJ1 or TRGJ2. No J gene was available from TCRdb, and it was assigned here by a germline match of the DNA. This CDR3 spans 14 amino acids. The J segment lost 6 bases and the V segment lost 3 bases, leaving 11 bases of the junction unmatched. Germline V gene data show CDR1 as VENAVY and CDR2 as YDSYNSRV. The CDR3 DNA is TGTGCCACCTGGGATGAGATCTGGGGTTATAAGAAACTCTTT. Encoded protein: CATWDEIWGYKKLF.

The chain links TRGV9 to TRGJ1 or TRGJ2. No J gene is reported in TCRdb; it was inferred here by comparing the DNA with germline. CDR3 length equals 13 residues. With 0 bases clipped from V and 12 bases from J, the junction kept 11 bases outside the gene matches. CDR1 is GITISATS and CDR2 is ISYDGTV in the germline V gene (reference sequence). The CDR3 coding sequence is TGTGCCTTGTGGGAGGTGCGGTTATTCGGGAAACTCTTT. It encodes CALWEVRLFGKLF.

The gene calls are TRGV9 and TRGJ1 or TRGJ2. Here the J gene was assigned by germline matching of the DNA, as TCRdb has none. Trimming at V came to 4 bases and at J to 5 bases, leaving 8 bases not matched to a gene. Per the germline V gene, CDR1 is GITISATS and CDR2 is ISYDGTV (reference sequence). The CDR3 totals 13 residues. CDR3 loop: CALWDPHNYKKLF. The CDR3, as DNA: TGTGCCTTGTGGGATCCCCACAATTATAAGAAACTCTTT.

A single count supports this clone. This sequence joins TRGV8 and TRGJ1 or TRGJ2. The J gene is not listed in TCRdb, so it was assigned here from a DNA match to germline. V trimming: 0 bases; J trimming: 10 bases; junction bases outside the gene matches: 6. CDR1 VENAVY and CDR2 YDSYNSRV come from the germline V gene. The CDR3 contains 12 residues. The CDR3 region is CATWDRREKKLF. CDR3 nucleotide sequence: TGTGCCACCTGGGATAGGCGAGAAAAGAAACTCTTT.

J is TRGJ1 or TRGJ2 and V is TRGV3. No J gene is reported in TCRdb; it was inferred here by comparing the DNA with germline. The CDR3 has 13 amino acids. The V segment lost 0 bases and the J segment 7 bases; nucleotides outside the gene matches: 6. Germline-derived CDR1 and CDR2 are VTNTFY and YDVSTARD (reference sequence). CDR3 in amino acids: CATWDRNRYKKLF. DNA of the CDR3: TGTGCCACCTGGGACAGGAATCGGTATAAGAAACTCTTT.

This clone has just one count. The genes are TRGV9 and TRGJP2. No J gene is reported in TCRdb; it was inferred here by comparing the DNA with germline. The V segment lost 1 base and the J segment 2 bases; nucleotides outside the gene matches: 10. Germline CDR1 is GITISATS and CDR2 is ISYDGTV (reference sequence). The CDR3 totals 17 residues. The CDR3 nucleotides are TGTGCCTTGTGGGAGGTCCCCTCCTTCAGTAGTGATTGGATCAAGACGTTT. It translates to CALWEVPSFSSDWIKTF.

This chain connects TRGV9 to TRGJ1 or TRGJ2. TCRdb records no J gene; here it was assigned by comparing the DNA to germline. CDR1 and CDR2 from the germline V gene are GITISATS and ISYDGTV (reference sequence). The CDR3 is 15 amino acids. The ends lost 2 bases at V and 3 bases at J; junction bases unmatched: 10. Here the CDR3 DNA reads TGTGCCTTGTGGGAGGAATGCCCAGTTTATTATAAGAAACTCTTT. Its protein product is CALWEECPVYYKKLF.

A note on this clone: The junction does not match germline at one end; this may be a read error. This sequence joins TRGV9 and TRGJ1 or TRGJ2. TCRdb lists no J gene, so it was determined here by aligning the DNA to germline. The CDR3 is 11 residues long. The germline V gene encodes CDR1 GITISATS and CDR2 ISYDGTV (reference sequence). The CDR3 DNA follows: TGTGCCTTGTGGGGGGTGCTGGAGAAACTCTTT. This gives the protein CALWGVLEKLF.

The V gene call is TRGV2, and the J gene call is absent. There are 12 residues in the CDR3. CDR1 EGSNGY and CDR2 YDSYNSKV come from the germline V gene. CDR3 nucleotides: TGTGCCACCTGGGAAGCGGATGGGCTTAAACTCTTT. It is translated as CATWEADGLKLF.

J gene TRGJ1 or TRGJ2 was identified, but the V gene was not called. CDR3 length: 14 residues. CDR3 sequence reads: CATWIRPPLLEKLF. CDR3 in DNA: TGTGCCACCTGGATAAGACCGCCTCTACTGGAGAAACTCTTT.

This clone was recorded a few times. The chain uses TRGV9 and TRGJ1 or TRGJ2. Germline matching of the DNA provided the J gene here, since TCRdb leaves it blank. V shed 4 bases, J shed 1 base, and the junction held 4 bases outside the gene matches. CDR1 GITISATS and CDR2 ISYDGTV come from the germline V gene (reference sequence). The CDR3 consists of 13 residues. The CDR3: CALWDGNYYKKLF. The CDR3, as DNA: TGTGCCTTGTGGGATGGCAATTATTATAAGAAACTCTTT.

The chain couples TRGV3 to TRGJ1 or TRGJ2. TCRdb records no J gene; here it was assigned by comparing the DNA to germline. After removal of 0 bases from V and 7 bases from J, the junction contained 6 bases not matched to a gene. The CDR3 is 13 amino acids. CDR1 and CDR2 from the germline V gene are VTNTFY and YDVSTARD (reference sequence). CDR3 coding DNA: TGTGCCACCTGGGACAGGCCATGGTATAAGAAACTCTTT. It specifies CATWDRPWYKKLF.

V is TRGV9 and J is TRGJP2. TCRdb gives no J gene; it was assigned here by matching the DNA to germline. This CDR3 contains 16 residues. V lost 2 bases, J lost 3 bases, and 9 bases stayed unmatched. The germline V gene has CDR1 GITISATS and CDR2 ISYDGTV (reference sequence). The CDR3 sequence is CALWEAGNGSDWIKTF. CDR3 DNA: TGTGCCTTGTGGGAGGCAGGTAATGGTAGTGATTGGATCAAGACGTTT.

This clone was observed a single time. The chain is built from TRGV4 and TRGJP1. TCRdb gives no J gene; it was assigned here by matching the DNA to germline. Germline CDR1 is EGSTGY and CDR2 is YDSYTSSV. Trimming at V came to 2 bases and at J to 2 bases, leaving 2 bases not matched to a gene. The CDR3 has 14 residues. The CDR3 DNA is TGTGCCACCTGGGATGCGACCACTGGTTGGTTCAAGATATTT. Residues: CATWDATTGWFKIF.